A selection of T cell receptor beta chains follows, all from one sample in a study of cytomegalovirus exposure and HLA in healthy donors. The repertoire was sequenced with immunoSEQ multiplex PCR; TCRdb's copy has only in-frame clones and lacks some. The sample includes around 150,000 clones, around 80% of them seen just once. Input material: PBMCs. The receptors shown here come from a male donor in good health and CMV-seronegative. CDR3s include the opening cysteine and the closing phenylalanine or tryptophan. Fields, in order: J gene, V gene, D gene, clone size, CDR3 DNA, CDR3 protein. D genes are given only for firm matches. Clone size is shown for a subset of rows, as once, few, many or a class of expanded clone.

>TRBJ2-7|TRBV25-1|-|-
TGTGCCAGCAGTGAACTAGGCGGGCCCCACTACGAGCAGTACTTC
CASSELGGPHYEQYF
>TRBJ1-1|TRBV4-2|-|-
TGTGCCAGCAGCCAAGATGCGGGGAACACTGAAGCTTTCTTT
CASSQDAGNTEAFF
>TRBJ2-1|TRBV7-2|-|-
TGTGCCAGCAGCTTAGGGCTCCGTAATGAGCAGTTCTTC
CASSLGLRNEQFF
>TRBJ1-5|TRBV19|-|-
TGTGCCAGTAGTACCAACGACAGGCCTGAGCCCCAGCATTTT
CASSTNDRPEPQHF
>TRBJ2-5|TRBV19|-|-
TGTGCCAGTAAGAACAGAGAAGAGACCCAGTACTTC
CASKNREETQYF
>TRBJ2-1|TRBV5-1|TRBD2|-
TGCGCCAGCAGCTTGGTGGCGGGAGGGGCTTACAATGAGCAGTTCTTC
CASSLVAGGAYNEQFF
>TRBJ2-7|TRBV2|-|-
TGTGCCAGCAGTGAAGATCGGGGATACGAGCAGTACTTC
CASSEDRGYEQYF
>TRBJ2-1|TRBV4-2|TRBD2|-
TGTGCCAGCAGCCAAGAAGCGGGGTTCTCCTACAATGAGCAGTTCTTC
CASSQEAGFSYNEQFF
>TRBJ2-5|TRBV7-9|TRBD1|-
TGTGCCAGCAGCTTATCAGGGGGCACAGAGACCCAGTACTTC
CASSLSGGTETQYF
>TRBJ1-1|TRBV5-1|-|-
TGCGCCAGCAGCTTGGGTGCAGGGCTCAACACTGAAGCTTTCTTT
CASSLGAGLNTEAFF
>TRBJ2-7|TRBV5-4|-|few
TGTGCCAGCAGCCGGGACTCCCCCTACGAGCAGTACTTC
CASSRDSPYEQYF
>TRBJ1-4|TRBV7-2|-|-
TGTGCCAGCAGCTTGGTTTGGGCGGCAGGGGAAGCGGAAAAACTGTTTTTT
CASSLVWAAGEAEKLFF
>TRBJ1-3|TRBV15|-|-
TGTGCCACCAGCAGAGATGCTATTGGAAACACCATATATTTT
CATSRDAIGNTIYF
>TRBJ2-7|TRBV18|-|-
TGTGCCAGCTCATCTCGCCGGTTGGAAGGAGACGAGCAGTACTTC
CASSSRRLEGDEQYF
>TRBJ2-1|TRBV29-1|TRBD2|-
TGCATGGTGCGGGAGAATTACAATGAGCAGTTCTTC
CMVRENYNEQFF
>TRBJ2-2|TRBV7-6|-|few
TGTGCCAGCAGCTTTACCGGGACACCCAACACCGGGGAGCTGTTTTTT
CASSFTGTPNTGELFF
>TRBJ2-7|TRBV7-9|TRBD1|-
TGTGCCAGCAGCTTAGAGGGGGCGGCTATGGAAGAGCAGTACTTC
CASSLEGAAMEEQYF
>TRBJ1-1|TRBV29-1|TRBD1|-
TGCAGCGCTGAGACAGGGGGCTCTGAAGCTTTCTTT
CSAETGGSEAFF
>TRBJ1-2|TRBV5-4|TRBD1|-
TGTGCCAGCAGCTTGGCCAGGGGGTTTAACTATGGCTACACCTTC
CASSLARGFNYGYTF
>TRBJ2-5|TRBV7-2|-|-
TGTGCCAGCAGCCCGGGGTGGGGAGGGGGGGACCAAGAGACCCAGTACTTC
CASSPGWGGGDQETQYF
>TRBJ1-4|TRBV2|-|-
TGTGCCAGCACGGGGGAAAAACTGTTTTTT
CASTGEKLFF
>TRBJ2-1|TRBV5-1|-|-
TGCGCCAGCAGCGCCACTAGTTCGTATGAGCAGTTCTTC
CASSATSSYEQFF
>TRBJ1-2|TRBV7-2|-|-
TGTGCCAGCAGCCCCCGGGGTATCAACTCTAACTATGGCTACACCTTC
CASSPRGINSNYGYTF
>TRBJ2-3|TRBV5-6|TRBD1|-
TGTGCCAGCAGCTCGGACAGGGTGACAGATACGCAGTATTTT
CASSSDRVTDTQYF
>TRBJ2-7|TRBV5-1|TRBD2|-
TGCGCCAGCAGCTTGGCCTCTAGCGGGGTGCCCTACGAGCAGTACTTC
CASSLASSGVPYEQYF
>TRBJ2-3|TRBV11-3|TRBD2|-
TGTGCCAGCAGCAAACAAGCGGGAGGTACAGATACGCAGTATTTT
CASSKQAGGTDTQYF
>TRBJ1-2|TRBV2|-|-
TGTGCCAGCAGTCCGACAGCTATCTATGGCTACACCTTC
CASSPTAIYGYTF
>TRBJ1-4|TRBV5-1|-|-
TGCGCCAGCAGCTTGGCCCGGGGGAGTGAAGAAAAACTGTTTTTT
CASSLARGSEEKLFF
>TRBJ2-1|TRBV25-1|TRBD2|-
TGTGCCAGCAGTGAAAGGATTACTAGCGCTTTATACAATGAGCAGTTCTTC
CASSERITSALYNEQFF
>TRBJ2-5|TRBV5-1|-|-
TGCGCCAGCAGCTTGGCCCTCAGGGGAGGGGAGACCCAGTACTTC
CASSLALRGGETQYF
>TRBJ2-2|TRBV6-1|-|-
TGTGCCACCCTGAGGGCCACCGGGGAGCTGTTTTTT
CATLRATGELFF
>TRBJ2-7|TRBV27|TRBD1|-
TGTGCCAGCAGTACAGGGGGCCTCTCATACGAGCAGTACTTC
CASSTGGLSYEQYF
>TRBJ2-7|TRBV5-1|-|-
TGCGCCAGCAGCTTGGGGGGAGGATCTTCCTACGAGCAGTACTTC
CASSLGGGSSYEQYF
>TRBJ2-3|TRBV7-2|-|-
TGTGCCAGCAGCCCAAGGGGGGGATTATCAGATACGCAGTATTTT
CASSPRGGLSDTQYF
>TRBJ2-5|TRBV7-9|-|-
TGTGCCAGCAGCTGGGACGGGGGACCTCAAGAGACCCAGTACTTC
CASSWDGGPQETQYF
>TRBJ2-3|TRBV5-4|-|-
TGTGCCAGCAGCCCCTATAAGGGGGCGGGGAGAACAGATACGCAGTATTTT
CASSPYKGAGRTDTQYF
>TRBJ2-1|TRBV5-1|TRBD2|-
TGCGCCAGCAGCTTGGAGCGGGGGTACAATGAGCAGTTCTTC
CASSLERGYNEQFF
>TRBJ2-2|TRBV13|-|-
TGTGCCAGCCTGGGGGGGGGCGGCACCGGGGAGCTGTTTTTT
CASLGGGGTGELFF
>TRBJ2-7|TRBV5-6|TRBD2|-
TGTGCCAGCAGTTTAGCGGGGGCCACTAGGGAGCAGTACTTC
CASSLAGATREQYF
>TRBJ1-4|TRBV18|TRBD1|-
TGTGCCAGCTCGGGACAGGTTGAAAAACTGTTTTTT
CASSGQVEKLFF
>TRBJ1-4|TRBV9|TRBD1|-
TGTGCCAGCAGCGTAGAGGGGACAGATCAAGAAAAACTGTTTTTT
CASSVEGTDQEKLFF
>TRBJ2-5|TRBV5-1|-|-
TGCGCCAGCAGCCCGGGGTCTCAAGAGACCCAGTACTTC
CASSPGSQETQYF
>TRBJ1-5|TRBV7-2|TRBD1|-
TGTGCCAGCAGCCCAGGGGGCGCAGGGGTTAGACAGCCCCAGCATTTT
CASSPGGAGVRQPQHF
>TRBJ2-1|TRBV19|-|-
TGTGCCAGTAGTATAAGGGCCGGGGATGAGCAGTTCTTC
CASSIRAGDEQFF
>TRBJ2-7|TRBV5-1|-|-
TGCGCCAGCCTCGAGGATCCTCTCTCCTACGAGCAGTACTTC
CASLEDPLSYEQYF
>TRBJ1-2|TRBV9|TRBD1|-
TGTGCCAGCAGCGTCCGACAGGGGAGTGGCTACACCTTC
CASSVRQGSGYTF
>TRBJ1-2|TRBV4-2|-|-
TGTGCCAGCAGCCAAACAGAAGACAGTAACTATGGCTACACCTTC
CASSQTEDSNYGYTF
>TRBJ1-1|TRBV27|TRBD1|-
TGTGCCAGCAGTTTACAGGGGGCGAACACTGAAGCTTTCTTT
CASSLQGANTEAFF